This T cell receptor beta chain came from a study of cytomegalovirus exposure and HLA in healthy donors. Study findings and constraints: The authors enumerated 150 to 200 TCR beta chains as linked to cytomegalovirus.

This CDR3 spans 18 amino acids. From germline, CDR1 is LGHNA and CDR2 YSLEER. The V gene end was trimmed by 3 bases and the J gene end by 0 bases; junction bases not matched to a gene: 10. Comments on this clone: Its antigen is currently unknown.

The PCR was carried out with 60 Vbeta primers and 13 Jbeta primers. Sequenced by immunoSEQ multiplex PCR; TCRdb stores in-frame clones only, minus some. The sample records roughly 180,000 clones, around 82% being singletons. Material: PBMCs. The chain carries TRBV4-3 and TRBJ1-2, with 10 bases that match TRBD1. This sequence was found in a woman aged 25 to 39 in good health and CMV-seropositive. CDR3 loop: CASSHGVTGGRANYGYTF. The DNA for the CDR3 is TGCGCCAGCAGCCACGGGGTGACAGGGGGCCGAGCTAACTATGGCTACACCTTC.